This T cell receptor (beta chain) was sequenced for a study of cytomegalovirus exposure and HLA in healthy donors. Notes on the study in general: Rare TCR sequences predominated, though certain public TCRs were found in many donors. The listing of 150 to 200 TCR beta chains classed them as cytomegalovirus-associated. Cytomegalovirus status was reportedly diagnosed by the classifier with high sensitivity and specificity.

Measured with immunoSEQ multiplex PCR; TCRdb has only the in-frame clones, and not every one. This sample has roughly 150,000 clones, with around 89% found just once. Remarks on this clone: The target antigen is unknown.

V dropped 8 bases and J dropped 2 bases, with 12 bases sitting between them. Germline CDR1 and CDR2: MNHNS and SASEGT. The CDR3 is 13 amino acids. The source of this sequence is a man aged 18-30 years in good health and CMV-seronegative. The gene calls are TRBV6-1 and TRBJ2-5; possibly TRBD2 for D (5 bases). The sample was PBMCs. This CDR3 reads CASSGLLQETQYF. The CDR3, as DNA: TGTGCCAGCTCCGGACTTTTACAAGAGACCCAGTACTTC.